This TCR beta chain was sequenced in a study of early T cells in non-severe SARS-CoV-2 infection. Ten or more counts support this clonotype. From germline, CDR1 is SGDLS and CDR2 YYNGEE. The CDR3 is made up of 16 amino acids. V shed 4 bases, J shed 0 bases, and the junction held 7 bases outside the gene matches. TCRdb passed the 5' RACE reads through MiXCR, listing each CDR3 protein once. The profile shows tens of thousands of distinct CDR3 sequences, 7.5% to 9.5% of them singletons. This clonotype was obtained from an adult who was a healthcare worker with PCR-confirmed SARS-CoV-2 infection or an uninfected control (not recorded which). The chain is built from TRBV9 and TRBJ2-4; 7 nucleotides agree with TRBD2. The source was whole blood, collected at baseline. The CDR3 here is CASSPGGTLAKNIQYF. CDR3 sequence (DNA): TGTGCCAGCAGCCCGGGGGGAACCCTAGCCAAAAACATTCAGTACTTC.